This entry concerns a single TCR beta chain. Its antigen is currently unknown. This record belongs to a study of cytomegalovirus exposure and HLA in healthy donors. Findings and caveats of the study: By HLA locus, TCR association rates varied in a later analysis, with DRB1 showing the most and HLA-C the fewest.

PCR employed 60 Vbeta and 13 Jbeta primers. Using immunoSEQ multiplex PCR, the repertoire was profiled, and TCRdb retains in-frame clones only, with some absent. The table includes some 99,000 clones, less than 70% detected once. The CDR3 spans 15 residues. Trimming took 1 base from V and 5 from J; bases not matched to a gene: 8. Germline V lookup: CDR1 SGHDT, CDR2 YYEEEE. This clonotype originated in a woman aged 70-85 years in good health and CMV-seropositive. The gene calls are TRBV5-6 and TRBJ2-5; 7 positions match TRBD1. Input material: PBMCs. The CDR3 sequence: CASSLITGAGETQYF. The CDR3 DNA follows: TGTGCCAGCAGCTTGATCACAGGGGCTGGGGAGACCCAGTACTTC.